The rows below give T cell receptor beta chains drawn from one sample of a study of spatial heterogeneity in lung cancer. TCRdb reprocessed the 5' RACE reads via MiXCR and lists one record per CDR3 protein. The repertoire holds around 26,000 distinct CDR3 sequences, with approximately 7% as singletons. The input for sequencing was PBMCs, taken at surgery. The receptors come from a male donor with early-stage non-small cell lung cancer. The CDR3 runs from the conserved cysteine through the conserved F or W. D genes are given only for firm matches. Clone size, where shown, is once, few, many, or a class for clones that have expanded.

V: TRBV18
D: NA
J: TRBJ2-7
size: many
DNA: TGTGCCAGCTCCCTTAACTACGAGCAGTACTTC
CDR3: CASSLNYEQYF

V: TRBV20-1
D: NA
J: TRBJ2-2
size: many
DNA: TGCAGTGCTAGTAAGGGGACCGGGGAGCTGTTTTTT
CDR3: CSASKGTGELFF

V: TRBV5-1
D: NA
J: TRBJ1-5
size: many
DNA: TGCGCCAGCAGCTTGGTTCGAGTATATAGCAATCAGCCCCAGCATTTT
CDR3: CASSLVRVYSNQPQHF

V: TRBV12-3/TRBV12-4
D: TRBD1
J: TRBJ2-4
size: medium-sized
DNA: TGTGCCAGCAGTTCAAGGACAGGGTCTATAAACATTCAGTACTTC
CDR3: CASSSRTGSINIQYF

V: TRBV20-1
D: TRBD1
J: TRBJ1-2
size: many
DNA: TGCAGTGCCCGGACAGGGGGCGGTAACTATGGCTACACCTTC
CDR3: CSARTGGGNYGYTF

V: TRBV5-1
D: NA
J: TRBJ2-7
size: many
DNA: TGCGCCAGCAGCTTGGCTTTTGGCGAGCAGTACTTC
CDR3: CASSLAFGEQYF

V: TRBV6-5
D: TRBD1
J: TRBJ2-3
size: few
DNA: TGTGCCAGCCTGGACAGGGACTCGAATACGCAGTATTTT
CDR3: CASLDRDSNTQYF

V: TRBV13
D: NA
J: TRBJ1-1
size: NA
DNA: TGTGCCAGCAGCTTAGTCGGCAGACACACTGAAGCTTTCTTT
CDR3: CASSLVGRHTEAFF

V: TRBV6-5
D: NA
J: TRBJ1-4
size: NA
DNA: TGTGCCAGTGGACGGGGGGCGGCAACTAATGAAAAACTGTTTTTT
CDR3: CASGRGAATNEKLFF

V: TRBV12-3/TRBV12-4
D: NA
J: TRBJ1-1
size: NA
DNA: TGTGCCAGCAGTTTGACCAACACTGAAGCTTTCTTT
CDR3: CASSLTNTEAFF

V: TRBV28
D: NA
J: TRBJ1-6
size: many
DNA: TGTGCCAGCAGCCCTCTCTTGAGTAGGGTGGGGAGCTCCTATAATTCACCCCTCCACTTT
CDR3: CASSPLLSRVGSSYNSPLHF

V: TRBV7-8
D: TRBD1
J: TRBJ2-7
size: few
DNA: TGTGCCAGCAGCTTCCGGGGACAGGGAAAAAGCCCCTACGAGCAGTACTTC
CDR3: CASSFRGQGKSPYEQYF

V: TRBV5-4
D: NA
J: TRBJ2-2
size: many
DNA: TGTGCCAGCAGCTTCACTCAAAACACCGGGGAGCTGTTTTTT
CDR3: CASSFTQNTGELFF

V: TRBV5-1
D: NA
J: TRBJ1-5
size: many
DNA: TGCGCCAGCAGGGAGACAGCGTCTCAGCCCCAGCATTTT
CDR3: CASRETASQPQHF

V: TRBV9
D: TRBD2
J: TRBJ2-5
size: few
DNA: TGTGCCAGCAGCACCGAGATGGGGGGGTCAGGAAAGGAGACCCAGTACTTC
CDR3: CASSTEMGGSGKETQYF

V: TRBV28
D: NA
J: TRBJ2-7
size: few
DNA: TGTGCCAGCAGCTTGTCGGGGGGCCATATTTCCGAGCAGTACTTC
CDR3: CASSLSGGHISEQYF

V: TRBV7-6
D: TRBD1
J: TRBJ2-3
size: many
DNA: TGTGCCAGCAGCTCGCCGGACAGGGAGAGCACAGATACGCAGTATTTT
CDR3: CASSSPDRESTDTQYF

V: TRBV12-3/TRBV12-4
D: NA
J: TRBJ2-3
size: NA
DNA: TGTGCCAGCAGTCCCTCGTATACGCAGTATTTT
CDR3: CASSPSYTQYF

V: TRBV28
D: NA
J: TRBJ2-2
size: large
DNA: TGTGCCAGCAGTCCACGCCTTTATCCGGTCGGGGAGCTGTTTTTT
CDR3: CASSPRLYPVGELFF

V: TRBV5-1
D: TRBD2
J: TRBJ2-5
size: many
DNA: TGCGCCAGCAGCTTGGGAGCCCTAACAGCGGGAGGATCGGAGACCCAGTACTTC
CDR3: CASSLGALTAGGSETQYF

V: TRBV4-1
D: TRBD1
J: TRBJ1-2
size: many
DNA: TGCGCCAGCAGCCGAATTCAGGGGGACTATGGCTACACCTTC
CDR3: CASSRIQGDYGYTF

V: TRBV12-3/TRBV12-4
D: TRBD2
J: TRBJ2-7
size: many
DNA: TGTGCCAGCAGCATAGGACTAGCGGGCTCCTACGAGCAGTACTTC
CDR3: CASSIGLAGSYEQYF

V: TRBV12-3/TRBV12-4
D: NA
J: TRBJ1-3
size: NA
DNA: TGTGCCAGCAGTTTTGGCAGTCACTCTGGAAACACCATATATTTT
CDR3: CASSFGSHSGNTIYF

V: TRBV29-1
D: TRBD2
J: TRBJ2-1
size: many
DNA: TGCAGCGTTGAAGCCGGCACCCGACTAGCGGGAGGGATGAATGAGCAGTTCTTC
CDR3: CSVEAGTRLAGGMNEQFF

V: TRBV27
D: TRBD2
J: TRBJ2-2
size: many
DNA: TGTGCCAGCAGTTTACGGCGGGGGGACACCGGGGAGCTGTTTTTT
CDR3: CASSLRRGDTGELFF

V: TRBV12-3/TRBV12-4
D: TRBD2
J: TRBJ2-5
size: many
DNA: TGTGCCAGCAGCCTGACTAGCGGGAGTGAGACCCAGTACTTC
CDR3: CASSLTSGSETQYF

V: TRBV5-1
D: NA
J: TRBJ2-5
size: few
DNA: TGCGCCAGCAGCTTGGGGCAGACCCCAGGGACCCAGTACTTC
CDR3: CASSLGQTPGTQYF

V: TRBV28
D: NA
J: TRBJ2-7
size: medium-sized
DNA: TGTGCCAGCAGTTTTCGTGGTTCACTGTCCGAGCAGTACTTC
CDR3: CASSFRGSLSEQYF

V: TRBV5-6
D: NA
J: TRBJ1-5
size: NA
DNA: TGTGCCAGCAGCTTGGCCGGTTTCAATCAGCCCCAGCATTTT
CDR3: CASSLAGFNQPQHF

V: TRBV19
D: NA
J: TRBJ1-2
size: NA
DNA: TGTGCCAGTAGTATAGTACTGTCGGACGGGCGTGGCTACACCTTC
CDR3: CASSIVLSDGRGYTF

V: TRBV6-1
D: TRBD1
J: TRBJ1-5
size: many
DNA: TGTGCCAGCAGTGTTAACAGGGGGCTAGGTGGATGGCGTCAGCCCCAGCATTTT
CDR3: CASSVNRGLGGWRQPQHF

V: TRBV5-3
D: NA
J: TRBJ1-5
size: many
DNA: TGTGCCAGAAGCTTTTGCGGCCCCCACGGCAATCAGCCCCAGCATTTT
CDR3: CARSFCGPHGNQPQHF

V: TRBV7-3
D: TRBD1
J: TRBJ2-5
size: many
DNA: TGTGCCAGCAGCTTAACAGGAGACAGGGTCGAGACCCAGTACTTC
CDR3: CASSLTGDRVETQYF